These 27 T cell receptor beta chains came from one sample sequenced in a study of blood T cell repertoires in COVID-19. The method was immunoSEQ multiplex PCR; TCRdb's version includes in-frame clones alone and lacks a portion of them. Seen here are 450,000 to 500,000 clones, about 85% observed once, and the top ten hold 0.7%. The sequencing sample was made of PBMCs or T cells enriched from blood (not recorded which). All receptors come from a woman aged 18-35 years who had recovered from COVID-19.

The rearrangement uses TRBV5-1 and TRBJ1-2; tentative D call: TRBD1 (6 bases). Trimming stripped 1 base from V and 4 bases from J, with 17 bases between. CDR3 length equals 16 residues. The germline CDR1 and CDR2 sequences are SGHRS and YFSETQ. Here the CDR3 reads CASSLFAAGDGYGYTF. Here the CDR3 DNA reads TGCGCCAGCAGCTTGTTTGCCGCAGGGGATGGCTATGGCTACACCTTC.

This clone occurred a few times. This chain connects TRBV12-3 or TRBV12-4 to TRBJ1-2; D is unresolved. The CDR3 sequence is 12 residues long. Trimming removed 3 bases at V and 8 bases at J, with 10 bases between. CDR3: CASSLAARGYTF. DNA of the CDR3: TGTGCCAGCAGTTTGGCGGCCCGGGGCTACACCTTC.

The chain is built from TRBV5-5 and TRBJ1-4, with TRBD1 matching over 8 bases. The CDR3 extends over 15 amino acids. J lost 3 bases, V lost 4 bases, and 5 bases had no gene match. Germline CDR1 SGHKS, CDR2 YYEKEE (reference sequence). Written as DNA, the CDR3 is TGTGCCAGCAGCCCATGGACAGGGTCTAATGAAAAACTGTTTTTT. It translates to CASSPWTGSNEKLFF.

The rearrangement joins TRBV10-3 to TRBJ2-1; 10 bases line up with TRBD2. V trimming: 6 bases; J trimming: 0 bases; junction bases outside the gene matches: 29. CDR3 size: 24 residues. Germline V gene data show CDR1 as ENHRY and CDR2 as SYGVKD. This CDR3 reads CAIRRAPGASGGAVIHSSYNEQFF. The CDR3 DNA sequence: TGTGCCATCAGACGCGCTCCAGGGGCTAGCGGGGGAGCGGTGATTCACTCCTCCTACAATGAGCAGTTCTTC.

The chain is built from TRBV7-9 and TRBJ1-6; D is undetermined. The CDR3 is 12 residues long. V was clipped by 4 bases and J by 8 bases, with 6 bases between them. In germline, CDR1 is SEHNR, CDR2 FQNEAQ (reference sequence). CDR3 amino acids: CASSSGDSPLHF. The CDR3 nucleotides are TGTGCCAGCAGCTCCGGGGATTCACCCCTCCACTTT.

The chain recombines TRBV28 with TRBJ1-4; D is undetermined. The germline CDR1 and CDR2 sequences are MDHEN and SYDVKM. The CDR3 runs 14 residues. With 4 bases removed from V and 10 bases from J, the gap between germline ends came to 16 bases. In nucleotides, the CDR3 is TGTGCCAGCAGTTCCGGCGGCGGGGTCGGAAAACTGTTTTTT. Its translation: CASSSGGGVGKLFF.

The chain is built from TRBV29-1 and TRBJ2-7, with D possibly being TRBD2 (6 bases). The CDR3 has 11 amino acids. CDR1 and CDR2 from the germline V gene are SQVTM and ANQGSEA. V lost 4 bases and J lost 4, with 8 bases in between. The CDR3 DNA reads TGCAGCGTTGGGGAGGCATACGAGCAGTACTTC. Translation gives CSVGEAYEQYF.

The V and J genes are TRBV5-1 and TRBJ2-3; 11 bases are a match to TRBD1. This CDR3 spans 16 amino acids. Germline assignment: CDR1 SGHRS and CDR2 YFSETQ. V was clipped by 0 bases and J by 3 bases; unmatched bases: 3. For the CDR3, the DNA is TGCGCCAGCAGCTTGGGGGGACAGGGGGAAACAGATACGCAGTATTTT. Translation: CASSLGGQGETDTQYF.

This chain links TRBV6-5 with TRBJ2-7; perhaps TRBD2 as D (5 bases). Trimming left V 2 bases short and J 4 bases short, with 12 bases between. Germline V gene sequence: CDR1 MNHEY, CDR2 SVGAGI. This CDR3 spans 14 amino acids. CDR3 residues: CASSYGLGSYEQYF. CDR3 bases: TGTGCCAGCAGTTACGGGTTGGGGAGTTACGAGCAGTACTTC.

This clone has a single count. The V gene is TRBV24-1, the J gene TRBJ1-3; 9 positions agree with TRBD1. The CDR3 contains 13 residues. Germline CDR1 and CDR2: KGHDR and SFDVKD. Trimming at V came to 4 bases and at J to 7 bases, leaving 1 base not matched to a gene. The CDR3 loop is CATSEGQGNTIYF. CDR3 nucleotide sequence: TGTGCCACCAGTGAAGGACAGGGGAACACCATATATTTT.

This chain links TRBV19 with TRBJ2-5, with 10 bases fitting TRBD1. Germline CDR1 reads LNHDA; CDR2 reads SQIVND (reference sequence). V lost 5 bases, J lost 5 bases, and 5 bases stayed unmatched. The CDR3 sequence is 14 residues long. CDR3 coding DNA: TGTGCCAGTAGTGACCCGGGACAGGGGGAGACCCAGTACTTC. The encoded protein is CASSDPGQGETQYF.

The V gene is TRBV10-1, the J gene TRBJ1-6, with 8 bases identical to TRBD1. With 3 bases clipped from V and 10 bases from J, the junction kept 5 bases outside the gene matches. The CDR3 length is 14 residues. The V gene's germline CDR1 is WNHNN and CDR2 SYGVQD (reference sequence). The CDR3 coding sequence is TGCGCCAGCAGTGAAGAGACAGGGGACTCACCCCTCCACTTT. Protein: CASSEETGDSPLHF.

CDR3 sequence (DNA): TGTGCCAGCAGCTCGGACAGGGGGCTCGGCTACACCTTC. Its translation is CASSSDRGLGYTF. The rearrangement joins TRBV7-3 to TRBJ1-2; 11 positions agree with TRBD1. Trimming removed 4 bases from V and 8 bases from J; junction bases left unmatched: 3. Germline values: CDR1 SGHTA, CDR2 FQGTGA. This CDR3 has 13 amino acids.

This chain connects TRBV28 to TRBJ2-1; weak D call: TRBD1 (5 bases). Trimming shortened V by 0 bases and J by 3 bases, and 18 bases separated the two germline ends. This CDR3 comprises 18 residues. Germline V CDR1 and CDR2: MDHEN, SYDVKM. The CDR3 DNA reads as TGTGCCAGCAGTTTATGGGGGCTTAGGGGTGAGGTCTACAATGAGCAGTTCTTC. Translating gives CASSLWGLRGEVYNEQFF.

This chain joins TRBV5-1 and TRBJ2-7, with 9 positions matching TRBD2. Trimming at V came to 3 bases and at J to 2 bases, leaving 12 bases not matched to a gene. Germline V CDR1 and CDR2: SGHRS, YFSETQ. This CDR3 spans 17 amino acids. The DNA for the CDR3 is TGCGCCAGCAGCTCCGGCGGTAGCGGGGGTATTACCTACGAGCAGTACTTC. Its translation is CASSSGGSGGITYEQYF.

The chain employs TRBV4-1 and TRBJ1-1; maybe TRBD1 (5 bases). Trimming took 0 bases from V and 1 from J, leaving 15 bases between them. This CDR3 has 17 amino acids. Germline assignment: CDR1 MGHRA and CDR2 YSYEKL. The CDR3 here is CASSQEGGGVPNTEAFF. The CDR3 nucleotides read TGCGCCAGCAGCCAAGAGGGTGGAGGGGTCCCGAACACTGAAGCTTTCTTT.

The CDR3 protein is CASSVLTGFQYF. The CDR3 nucleotides read TGTGCCAGCAGCGTCTTAACAGGCTTTCAGTACTTC. The chain joins TRBV7-9 to TRBJ2-7, with D perhaps matching TRBD1 (5 bases). CDR1 is SEHNR, CDR2 FQNEAQ, per germline (reference sequence). There are 12 residues in the CDR3. The V gene lost 5 bases and the J gene lost 10 bases, with 15 bases spanning the gap.

The CDR3 protein is CASSRRLTGEGYTF. CDR3 nucleotide sequence: TGTGCCAGCAGCCGCCGACTGACAGGGGAGGGCTACACCTTC. V is TRBV5-6 and J is TRBJ1-2, with 8 bases fitting TRBD1. The CDR3 is made up of 14 amino acids. After removal of 4 bases from V and 8 bases from J, the junction contained 10 bases not matched to a gene. Germline V gene lookup returns CDR1 SGHDT and CDR2 YYEEEE.

The V call is TRBV11-1, the J call TRBJ1-6; TRBD1 is a possible D gene (5 bases). The germline CDR1 and CDR2 sequences are SGHAT and FQDESV (reference sequence). V shed 2 bases and J shed 12 bases, with 14 bases lying between them. This CDR3 contains 14 residues. CDR3 DNA sequence: TGTGCCAGCAGCTTATCACCCGGGGGGGGACCCCTCCACTTT. Translated, it gives CASSLSPGGGPLHF.

The chain is built from TRBV18 and TRBJ1-2; no clear D gene. The CDR3 runs 14 residues. With 1 base removed from V and 7 bases from J, the gap between germline ends came to 13 bases. The germline CDR1 and CDR2 sequences are KGHSH and LQKENI. This chain's CDR3 is CASSPREIPRGYTF. CDR3 bases: TGTGCCAGCTCACCACGGGAGATCCCCCGTGGCTACACCTTC.

The chain employs TRBV18 and TRBJ1-5; 7 bases map to TRBD1. This CDR3 region has 16 residues. Looked up from germline, CDR1 is KGHSH and CDR2 is LQKENI. V shed 1 base and J 1 base; nucleotides not matched to a gene: 4. CDR3 DNA sequence: TGTGCCAGCTCACCACAGGGGGCCGGGAGCAATCAGCCCCAGCATTTT. Translating gives CASSPQGAGSNQPQHF.

The CDR3 sequence: CASQWDSLTDTQYF. The CDR3 nucleotides are TGCGCCAGCCAGTGGGACTCCCTCACAGATACGCAGTATTTT. The chain joins TRBV10-2 to TRBJ2-3, with D possibly matching TRBD2 (6 bases). This CDR3 contains 14 residues. Germline lookup yields CDR1 WSHSY and CDR2 SAAADI. V gave up 8 bases and J gave up 2 bases, with 14 bases separating them.

This chain joins TRBV28 and TRBJ1-2, with D possibly matching TRBD1 (5 bases). V lost 4 bases and J 0 bases, leaving 24 bases between the germline ends. The CDR3 covers 19 residues. CDR1 is MDHEN, CDR2 SYDVKM, per germline. The CDR3 DNA sequence: TGTGCCAGCAGTTCTCCATTCGACAGCCCTGCTAGGGCTAACTATGGCTACACCTTC. It yields the protein CASSSPFDSPARANYGYTF.

This clone was seen only a few times. The chain employs TRBV3-1 (or the pseudogene TRBV3-2) and TRBJ1-1, with D maybe TRBD1 (5 bases). V shed 0 bases and J shed 7 bases, with 12 bases lying between them. The CDR3 spans 14 residues. Germline CDR1 is LGHDT and CDR2 is YNNKEL (reference sequence). CDR3: CASSQEGLGGEAFF. CDR3 nucleotides: TGTGCCAGCAGCCAAGAAGGTTTGGGGGGTGAAGCTTTCTTT.

The chain joins TRBV29-1 to TRBJ1-2, with D maybe TRBD1 (6 bases). V lost 4 bases and J lost 5, with 17 bases in between. This CDR3 is 14 amino acids long. The germline V gene has CDR1 SQVTM and CDR2 ANQGSEA. The CDR3 DNA follows: TGCAGCGTTGCCGAGACAGGAACAGGGTATGGCTACACCTTC. Amino acids: CSVAETGTGYGYTF.

The V and J genes are TRBV7-8 and TRBJ1-2; 7 bases fit TRBD1. This CDR3 has 14 residues. Trimming cost V 1 base and J 8 bases; bases outside gene matches: 7. CDR1 is SGHVS and CDR2 is FQNEAQ in the germline V gene. The CDR3 nucleotides are TGTGCCAGCAGCTTAGAACTAAGACAGGGAGGCTACACCTTC. Translation: CASSLELRQGGYTF.

The CDR3 loop reads CASSLRASGTYEQYF. The DNA for the CDR3 is TGCGCCAGCAGCTTGAGGGCTAGCGGAACCTACGAGCAGTACTTC. The V call is TRBV5-1, the J call TRBJ2-7, with TRBD2 matching 7 bases. CDR1 and CDR2 (germline): SGHRS, YFSETQ. CDR3 length: 15 amino acids. The V gene end was trimmed by 1 base and the J gene end by 2 bases; junction bases not matched to a gene: 6.